This passage covers 17 T cell receptor beta chains from one sample sequenced in a study of blood T cell repertoires in COVID-19. Using immunoSEQ multiplex PCR, the repertoire was profiled, and TCRdb retains in-frame clones only, with some absent. The sample includes some 230,000 clones, approximately 85% of them seen just once. Sequenced input: peripheral blood. All receptors come from an elderly woman with COVID-19, enrolled during active disease.

The chain joins TRBV6-5 to TRBJ2-5, with a tentative D call TRBD2 (6 bases). Deletions cut 0 bases from V and 5 bases from J, with 13 bases between. Germline V lookup: CDR1 MNHEY, CDR2 SVGAGI. The CDR3 extends over 15 amino acids. The CDR3 DNA reads TGTGCCAGCAGTTACTCTCTAAGGGAGGCTGAGACCCAGTACTTC. It translates to CASSYSLREAETQYF.

The chain is built from TRBV14 and TRBJ1-4; no firm D call. Germline loops: CDR1 SGHDN, CDR2 FVKESK. This CDR3 is built from 16 residues. The V end was cut by 1 base, the J end by 2 bases, with 11 bases between. CDR3 region: CASSQVLGSTNEKLFF. The CDR3 DNA reads as TGTGCCAGCAGCCAAGTATTGGGCTCGACTAATGAAAAACTGTTTTTT.

The chain links TRBV12-3 or TRBV12-4 to TRBJ1-2; 7 nucleotides agree with TRBD1. Unmatched junction bases numbered 9, after V lost 6 bases and J lost 8 bases. This CDR3 contains 13 residues. The CDR3 here is CASSRDSRGGYTF. CDR3 nucleotide sequence: TGTGCCAGCAGCCGGGACAGCAGGGGAGGCTACACCTTC.

The rearrangement links TRBV4-1 to TRBJ2-3, with a weak D call TRBD1 (5 bases). Germline CDR1 MGHRA, CDR2 YSYEKL. This CDR3 contains 17 residues. Trimming shortened V by 0 bases and J by 1 base, and 14 bases separated the two germline ends. CDR3 nucleotides: TGCGCCAGCAGCCAAGATCCCAGGGTCAGTGGCACAGATACGCAGTATTTT. It encodes CASSQDPRVSGTDTQYF.

The V and J genes are TRBV5-1 and TRBJ2-3, with 9 bases matching TRBD1. With 4 bases clipped from V and 3 bases from J, the junction kept 3 bases outside the gene matches. This CDR3 has 14 residues. CDR1 is SGHRS, CDR2 YFSETQ, per germline. The CDR3 spells CASSEQGATDTQYF. The CDR3, as DNA: TGCGCCAGCAGCGAACAGGGGGCAACAGATACGCAGTATTTT.

The chain links TRBV5-6 to TRBJ1-2; D is perhaps TRBD1 (5 bases). Germline V gene sequence: CDR1 SGHDT, CDR2 YYEEEE. Between the trimmed V and J ends, which lost 2 bases and 0 bases, there was a span of 11 bases. There are 15 residues in the CDR3. CDR3 protein: CASSFTAGTNYGYTF. CDR3 bases: TGTGCCAGCAGCTTTACGGCAGGGACTAACTATGGCTACACCTTC. Filled out from reference TRBV5-6 and TRBJ1-2, the complete variable domain reads DAGVTQSPTHLIKTRGQQVTLRCSPKSGHDTVSWYQQALGQGPQFIFQYYEEEERQRGNFPDRFSGHQFPNYSSELNVNALLLGDSALYLCASSFTAGTNYGYTFGSGTRLTVV.

The CDR3 here is CATSDGQRGFQETQYF. The CDR3 region has the DNA TGTGCCACCAGTGATGGCCAGCGGGGCTTCCAAGAGACCCAGTACTTC. The rearrangement uses TRBV24-1 and TRBJ2-5; TRBD2 aligns across 7 bases. The V gene end was trimmed by 3 bases and the J gene end by 1 base; junction bases not matched to a gene: 7. Germline V lookup: CDR1 KGHDR, CDR2 SFDVKD. The length of the CDR3 is 16 residues.

The V and J genes are TRBV7-2 and TRBJ1-5; D unresolved. Trimming shortened V by 2 bases and J by 9 bases, and 17 bases separated the two germline ends. Germline V gene data show CDR1 as SGHTA and CDR2 as FQGNSA. This CDR3 contains 15 residues. CDR3 region: CASSLSSGPYAPQHF. The DNA of the CDR3 is TGTGCCAGCAGCTTATCCAGTGGGCCCTACGCGCCCCAGCATTTT.

V is TRBV19 and J is TRBJ2-6; no reliable D call. The CDR3 has 15 residues. V lost 8 bases, J lost 2 bases, and 13 bases lay in between. The germline V gene has CDR1 LNHDA and CDR2 SQIVND (reference sequence). This chain's CDR3 is CASQYGYTGANVLTF. The CDR3 nucleotides read TGTGCCAGTCAGTACGGGTATACTGGGGCCAACGTCCTGACTTTC.

This chain connects TRBV4-1 to TRBJ2-7; 7 nucleotides match TRBD1. The germline V gene has CDR1 MGHRA and CDR2 YSYEKL. Trimming took 2 bases from V and 3 from J; bases not matched to a gene: 7. The CDR3 length is 15 residues. DNA for the CDR3: TGCGCCAGCAGCCAAACAGGGGTTATGGGCTACGAGCAGTACTTC. It is translated as CASSQTGVMGYEQYF.

The chain joins TRBV7-8 to TRBJ1-1; 9 bases map to TRBD1. Germline V CDR1 and CDR2: SGHVS, FQNEAQ. The CDR3 totals 14 residues. Trimming cost V 6 bases and J 5 bases; bases outside gene matches: 7. CDR3 DNA: TGTGCCAGCAGGAACCCGGGACAGGGTACTGAAGCTTTCTTT. This translates into CASRNPGQGTEAFF.

This clone is a singleton in its sample. This sequence joins TRBV7-2 and TRBJ2-3; 8 bases are shared with TRBD2. J was trimmed by 5 bases and V by 2 bases; bases with no gene match: 0. Germline CDR1 reads SGHTA; CDR2 reads FQGNSA. This CDR3 is 13 amino acids long. CDR3 in amino acids: CASSLLAGDTQYF. CDR3 DNA sequence: TGTGCCAGCAGCTTACTAGCGGGAGATACGCAGTATTTT.

The chain has TRBV6-5 and TRBJ1-3, with a tentative D call TRBD1 (6 bases). The V and J ends lost 6 bases and 4 bases respectively, with 10 bases between them. This CDR3 has 13 residues. The V gene's germline CDR1 is MNHEY and CDR2 SVGAGI. The CDR3: CASSQGLGNTIYF. DNA of the CDR3: TGTGCCAGCAGCCAGGGGTTGGGAAACACCATATATTTT.

The chain uses TRBV25-1 and TRBJ1-2; D possibly corresponds to TRBD1 (5 bases). The CDR3 is 13 amino acids. Deletions cut 4 bases from V and 6 bases from J, with 12 bases between. Germline V lookup: CDR1 MGHDK, CDR2 SYGVNS. The CDR3 region has the DNA TGTGCCAGCAGTGCAAGGGGAGGCGATGGCTACACCTTC. The encoded protein is CASSARGGDGYTF.

This chain uses TRBV7-9 with TRBJ1-5; 9 bases are a match to TRBD1. Losses at the gene ends were 5 bases for V and 1 base for J; bases not matched to a gene: 3. This CDR3 region has 15 residues. In germline, CDR1 is SEHNR, CDR2 FQNEAQ (reference sequence). Here the CDR3 reads CASSKGTGSNQPQHF. DNA of the CDR3: TGTGCCAGCAGCAAGGGGACAGGGAGCAATCAGCCCCAGCATTTT.

The chain recombines TRBV5-6 with TRBJ1-2; tentatively, D is TRBD1 (6 bases). The CDR3 has 15 amino acids. Germline V gene sequence: CDR1 SGHDT, CDR2 YYEEEE. V shed 0 bases and J shed 2 bases, with 11 bases lying between them. The CDR3 is CASSLGPTGNYGYTF. The CDR3 DNA is TGTGCCAGCAGCTTGGGGCCTACAGGGAACTATGGCTACACCTTC. The full variable domain, rest sourced from reference TRBV5-6 and TRBJ1-2, is DAGVTQSPTHLIKTRGQQVTLRCSPKSGHDTVSWYQQALGQGPQFIFQYYEEEERQRGNFPDRFSGHQFPNYSSELNVNALLLGDSALYLCASSLGPTGNYGYTFGSGTRLTVV.

In DNA, the CDR3 is TGTGCCAGCAGTCCCGGGGGGGATTCACCCCTCCACTTT. It specifies CASSPGGDSPLHF. J is TRBJ1-6 and V is TRBV12-3 or TRBV12-4; D may be TRBD1 (5 bases). The CDR3 totals 13 residues. Trimming removed 5 bases at V and 8 bases at J, with 10 bases between.